Below, 30 T cell receptor beta chains from the same sample are listed, as sequenced in a study of T cell responses to AZD1222 COVID-19 vaccine. The repertoire was sequenced with immunoSEQ multiplex PCR; TCRdb's copy has only in-frame clones and lacks some. This sample has about 110,000 clones; around 85% occur once, and the top ten carry approximately 4.6%. Material: peripheral blood, obtained on day 0 of AZD1222 vaccination. The receptors come from an adult in good health.

The chain links TRBV19 to TRBJ1-1; weak D call: TRBD1 (5 bases). The germline CDR1 and CDR2 sequences are LNHDA and SQIVND (reference sequence). The ends were cut back, 5 bases at V and 4 bases at J, with 17 bases in the middle. The CDR3 is 15 residues long. CDR3 bases: TGTGCCAGTAGTCCCCATCGGAAGGGGATCACTGAAGCTTTCTTT. It codes for CASSPHRKGITEAFF.

The chain employs TRBV21-1 and TRBJ2-7; whether TRBD2, the table's D call, matches the DNA was not checked. TRBV21-1 is a pseudogene segment. This CDR3 spans 15 amino acids. As DNA, the CDR3 is TGTGCCAGCAGCAAAGTACCCTGGAGCTCCTACGAGCAGTACTTC. This codes for CASSKVPWSSYEQYF.

The gene calls are TRBV4-3 and TRBJ1-2; TRBD1 is a possible D gene (6 bases). CDR3 length: 15 residues. V lost 0 bases, J lost 8 bases, and 16 bases lay in between. Germline loops: CDR1 LGHNA, CDR2 YSLEER. CDR3 DNA: TGCGCCAGCAGCCAAGATCTTGCGGGGGCGCTGGGCTACACCTTC. It yields the protein CASSQDLAGALGYTF.

This clone appeared a few times. V is TRBV15 and J is TRBJ1-2; 8 positions match TRBD1. V lost 2 bases and J lost 7; bases outside the gene matches: 6. CDR3 length: 14 residues. Germline V gene lookup returns CDR1 LNHNV and CDR2 YYDKDF (reference sequence). The CDR3 is CATSRRTGRSGYTF. The CDR3 bases are TGTGCCACCAGCAGAAGGACAGGGAGGAGTGGCTACACCTTC.

This clone has a handful of counts. The chain employs TRBV6-2 or TRBV6-3 and TRBJ2-1; tentatively, D is TRBD2 (6 bases). Trimming stripped 0 bases from V and 3 bases from J, with 15 bases between. Germline V CDR1 and CDR2: MNHEY, SVGEGT. The CDR3 has 17 amino acids. This chain's CDR3 is CASSYSPLANLYNEQFF. CDR3 DNA: TGTGCCAGCAGTTACTCCCCTCTAGCGAATCTCTACAATGAGCAGTTCTTC.

The rearrangement joins TRBV18 to TRBJ2-1; TRBD2 aligns across 14 bases. Germline V lookup: CDR1 KGHSH, CDR2 LQKENI. This CDR3 has 17 residues. With V trimmed by 3 bases and J by 3 bases, 4 bases remained unmatched. The CDR3, as DNA: TGTGCCAGCTCACCCCGGACTAGCGGGGGGATCTACAATGAGCAGTTCTTC. This gives the protein CASSPRTSGGIYNEQFF.

The V and J genes are TRBV19 and TRBJ1-4, with D perhaps matching TRBD1 (6 bases). V was clipped by 1 base and J by 5 bases, with 11 bases between them. This CDR3 region has 15 residues. From germline, CDR1 is LNHDA and CDR2 SQIVND (reference sequence). DNA of the CDR3: TGTGCCAGTAGTATAGTCAGGGGATCGAATGAAAAACTGTTTTTT. It translates to CASSIVRGSNEKLFF. Variable domain in full (rest from reference TRBV19 and TRBJ1-4): DGGITQSPKYLFRKEGQNVTLSCEQNLNHDAMYWYRQDPGQGLRLIYYSQIVNDFQKGDIAEGYSVSREKKESFPLTVTSAQKNPTAFYLCASSIVRGSNEKLFFGSGTQLSVL.

This clone was picked up one time. The chain links TRBV4-3 to TRBJ2-2; D remains unclear. The germline V gene has CDR1 LGHNA and CDR2 YSLEER. Trimming cost V 3 bases and J 1 base, with 18 bases left between them. The CDR3 has 18 amino acids. The CDR3 reads CASSQNPFGGLNTGELFF. The CDR3 DNA follows: TGCGCCAGCAGCCAGAACCCCTTTGGCGGCCTGAACACCGGGGAGCTGTTTTTT.

The chain recombines TRBV5-1 with TRBJ2-5; 7 bases map to TRBD2. This CDR3 comprises 15 residues. Germline CDR1 reads SGHRS; CDR2 reads YFSETQ. Unmatched junction bases numbered 9, after V lost 3 bases and J lost 4 bases. CDR3 sequence: CASSSNPAGVETQYF. The CDR3 coding sequence is TGCGCCAGCAGCTCAAATCCCGCGGGGGTAGAGACCCAGTACTTC.

The V and J genes are TRBV5-1 and TRBJ2-2, with a weak D call TRBD2 (7 bases). The V gene lost 4 bases and the J gene lost 4 bases, with 11 bases spanning the gap. The germline V gene has CDR1 SGHRS and CDR2 YFSETQ. The CDR3 is 14 amino acids. The CDR3 loop reads CASSGGAATGELFF. The CDR3 DNA follows: TGCGCCAGCAGCGGGGGGGCGGCCACCGGGGAGCTGTTTTTT.

The chain's CDR3 is CASRSTGELFF. For the CDR3, the DNA is TGTGCCAGCAGGAGCACCGGGGAGCTGTTTTTT. The chain recombines TRBV9 with TRBJ2-2, with D unresolved. CDR1 SGDLS and CDR2 YYNGEE come from the germline V gene. CDR3 size: 11 residues. Trimming took off 5 bases at V and 4 bases at J, with 3 bases between the two ends.

The rearrangement links TRBV24-1 to TRBJ2-2; possible D gene TRBD1, 5 bases. V gave up 9 bases and J gave up 0 bases, with 13 bases separating them. The CDR3 covers 15 residues. The germline CDR1 and CDR2 sequences are KGHDR and SFDVKD. The DNA for the CDR3 is TGTGCCACCGCTCGGTGGGGCGCGAACACCGGGGAGCTGTTTTTT. Translated, it gives CATARWGANTGELFF.

CDR3 sequence reads: CASTWDRVQETQYF. The CDR3 bases are TGTGCCAGCACCTGGGACAGAGTCCAAGAGACCCAGTACTTC. V is TRBV5-6 and J is TRBJ2-5; 7 bases line up with TRBD1. The germline CDR1 and CDR2 sequences are SGHDT and YYEEEE. V was clipped by 6 bases and J by 1 base; unmatched bases: 6. The length of the CDR3 is 14 residues. Full variable domain (outside the CDR3, taken from reference TRBV5-6 and TRBJ2-5): DAGVTQSPTHLIKTRGQQVTLRCSPKSGHDTVSWYQQALGQGPQFIFQYYEEEERQRGNFPDRFSGHQFPNYSSELNVNALLLGDSALYLCASTWDRVQETQYFGPGTRLLVL.

The chain combines TRBV24-1 with TRBJ1-1, with a tentative D call TRBD1 (6 bases). V gave up 1 base and J gave up 12 bases, with 11 bases separating them. This CDR3 is built from 12 residues. The V gene's germline CDR1 is KGHDR and CDR2 SFDVKD. CDR3 DNA: TGTGCCACCAGTGATTTCCAGGGGAAGTCTTTCTTT. Translating gives CATSDFQGKSFF.

CDR3 sequence (DNA): TGTGCCAGCAGGGTAGGATCTGCGGGGTCGGAGCTGTTTTTT. Residues: CASRVGSAGSELFF. The chain uses TRBV28 and TRBJ2-2; maybe TRBD2 (6 bases). CDR1 and CDR2 from the germline V gene are MDHEN and SYDVKM. Between the trimmed V and J ends, which lost 6 bases and 10 bases, there was a span of 18 bases. The length of the CDR3 is 14 residues.

This chain uses TRBV2 with TRBJ1-4; D gene ambiguous. Trimming left V 0 bases short and J 15 bases short, with 5 bases between. This CDR3 comprises 10 residues. Germline V lookup: CDR1 SNHLY, CDR2 FYNNEI. The CDR3 sequence: CASSEASLFF. CDR3 nucleotides: TGTGCCAGCAGTGAAGCCTCCTTGTTTTTT.

This clone was picked up one time. The chain uses TRBV19 and TRBJ2-1; 7 bases are a match to TRBD2. V was clipped by 7 bases and J by 13 bases; unmatched bases: 10. Germline V gene lookup returns CDR1 LNHDA and CDR2 SQIVND (reference sequence). The CDR3 runs to 12 residues. The CDR3 protein is CASKTGGTNQFF. CDR3 in DNA: TGTGCCAGTAAAACGGGGGGTACCAATCAGTTCTTC.

The chain is built from TRBV28 and TRBJ1-2, with TRBD1 matching over 8 bases. There are 15 residues in the CDR3. V gave up 5 bases and J gave up 8 bases; unmatched junction bases: 13. In germline, CDR1 is MDHEN, CDR2 SYDVKM. CDR3 DNA: TGTGCCAGCAGTGGCTATTGGGGGGCAGGGGGCGGCTACACCTTC. This translates into CASSGYWGAGGGYTF.

This chain joins TRBV28 and TRBJ1-6; no clear D. V was pared by 3 bases and J by 9 bases, with 9 bases between. This CDR3 contains 13 residues. Germline V gene lookup returns CDR1 MDHEN and CDR2 SYDVKM. The CDR3 is CASSLIESSPLHF. The CDR3 nucleotides read TGTGCCAGCAGTTTGATTGAAAGTTCACCCCTCCACTTT.

The V call is TRBV6-5, the J call TRBJ2-5, with 9 bases fitting TRBD2. Looked up from germline, CDR1 is MNHEY and CDR2 is SVGAGI. The CDR3 covers 16 residues. V shed 0 bases and J 6 bases; nucleotides not matched to a gene: 8. The CDR3 nucleotides read TGTGCCAGCAGTTACTCGGCGCGGGGGGGCAGTAAGACCCAGTACTTC. Translating gives CASSYSARGGSKTQYF.

The V gene is TRBV7-2, the J gene TRBJ2-7; perhaps TRBD1 as D (7 bases). The length of the CDR3 is 19 residues. CDR1 is SGHTA and CDR2 is FQGNSA in the germline V gene. V shed 6 bases and J shed 2 bases, with 29 bases lying between them. The CDR3 is CASRPQDRRARDAAYEQYF. The CDR3 bases are TGTGCCAGCAGACCCCAGGACAGGCGGGCGCGGGATGCCGCCTACGAGCAGTACTTC.

The V call is TRBV19, the J call TRBJ1-2; 7 bases align to TRBD1. This CDR3 region has 14 residues. Germline V gene lookup returns CDR1 LNHDA and CDR2 SQIVND (reference sequence). V shed 9 bases, J shed 4 bases, and the junction held 11 bases outside the gene matches. The CDR3 DNA is TGTGCCAGCACCACTTTAGGGACAGTCTATGGCTACACCTTC. Protein: CASTTLGTVYGYTF.

The chain carries TRBV7-9 and TRBJ2-3, with D possibly being TRBD2 (5 bases). The CDR3 consists of 14 residues. Trimming cost V 5 bases and J 1 base, with 10 bases left between them. Per the germline V gene, CDR1 is SEHNR and CDR2 is FQNEAQ (reference sequence). The chain's CDR3 is CASSPTGGTDTQYF. In nucleotides, the CDR3 is TGTGCCAGCAGCCCTACCGGGGGCACAGATACGCAGTATTTT. Full variable domain (remainder filled in from reference TRBV7-9 and TRBJ2-3): DTGVSQNPRHKITKRGQNVTFRCDPISEHNRLYWYRQTLGQGPEFLTYFQNEAQLEKSRLLSDRFSAERPKGSFSTLEIQRTEQGDSAMYLCASSPTGGTDTQYFGPGTRLTVL.

This chain connects TRBV9 to TRBJ1-3, with D maybe TRBD1 (6 bases). Trimming took off 4 bases at V and 2 bases at J, with 13 bases between the two ends. In germline, CDR1 is SGDLS, CDR2 YYNGEE. This CDR3 is 15 amino acids long. CDR3 sequence (DNA): TGTGCCAGCAGCAGCCGGGGGGGCACTGGAAACACCATATATTTT. As protein: CASSSRGGTGNTIYF.

In its sample, this clone is hyperexpanded. The chain links TRBV12-3 or TRBV12-4 to TRBJ2-5; no reliable D call. The germline V and J ends were trimmed by 5 bases and 0 bases, with 7 bases remaining between them. CDR3 length equals 13 residues. As DNA, the CDR3 is TGTGCCAGCAGTCGGGTGTACCAAGAGACCCAGTACTTC. Translation gives CASSRVYQETQYF.

The chain recombines TRBV2 with TRBJ2-4; no clear D. This CDR3 is built from 14 residues. V was clipped by 7 bases and J by 1 base, with 11 bases between them. CDR1 is SNHLY and CDR2 is FYNNEI in the germline V gene. The CDR3 DNA sequence: TGTGCCAGCACTCCTGGGTTGGCCAAAAACATTCAGTACTTC. Protein: CASTPGLAKNIQYF.

The rearrangement joins TRBV27 to TRBJ2-1; maybe TRBD2 (6 bases). The CDR3 has 14 residues. V lost 6 bases and J lost 2, with 11 bases in between. Looked up from germline, CDR1 is MNHEY and CDR2 is SMNVEV (reference sequence). The CDR3 loop is CASRGRPTYNEQFF. CDR3 DNA sequence: TGTGCCAGCAGGGGGAGGCCAACCTACAATGAGCAGTTCTTC.

This clone was seen a handful of times. J is TRBJ1-5 and V is TRBV27; 10 bases line up with TRBD1. Germline CDR1 MNHEY, CDR2 SMNVEV (reference sequence). The CDR3 consists of 14 residues. V was clipped by 8 bases and J by 1 base; unmatched bases: 2. CDR3 sequence (DNA): TGTGCCAGCGGGGGACAGGGGAGCAATCAGCCCCAGCATTTT. As protein: CASGGQGSNQPQHF.

This clone has only a few counts. The genes are TRBV5-1 and TRBJ2-7; TRBD2 is a possible D gene (6 bases). This CDR3 spans 15 amino acids. The germline V gene encodes CDR1 SGHRS and CDR2 YFSETQ. V lost 2 bases and J lost 6, with 18 bases in between. CDR3 loop: CASSFAGGGSSEQYF. CDR3 DNA: TGCGCCAGCAGCTTCGCCGGTGGAGGGAGTAGCGAGCAGTACTTC.

This clone was seen just once. V usage is TRBV10-3 and J usage is TRBJ2-5, with D perhaps matching TRBD2 (5 bases). Germline assignment: CDR1 ENHRY and CDR2 SYGVKD. Between the trimmed V and J ends, which lost 8 bases and 0 bases, there was a span of 19 bases. The CDR3 loop spans 16 amino acids. In nucleotides, the CDR3 is TGTGCCATCTCAGAAAGGTCAGCGGTAGACCAAGAGACCCAGTACTTC. Its protein product is CAISERSAVDQETQYF.